Below, 5 T cell receptor beta chains from the same sample are listed, as sequenced in a study of T-cell reconstitution after alpha-beta-depleted transplantation in children. The TCRbeta library incorporated unique molecular identifiers. TCRdb itself ran the PCR reads through MiXCR, one entry per CDR3 protein. Among 230,000 or so distinct CDR3 sequences listed, approximately 9.8% were seen once. The starting material was PBMCs from the stem cell graft donor, obtained from the stem cell graft. The source of these receptors is a human donor who donated a stem cell graft to a child with SCID.

At least ten counts were recorded for this clonotype. The V gene is TRBV5-1, the J gene TRBJ2-1, with D tentatively TRBD2 (5 bases). This CDR3 is 12 amino acids long. Germline V gene data show CDR1 as SGHRS and CDR2 as YFSETQ. V was pared by 4 bases and J by 8 bases, with 10 bases between. CDR3 residues: CASSPQADEQFF. CDR3 in DNA: TGCGCCAGCAGCCCGCAAGCGGATGAGCAGTTCTTC. The full variable domain, completed using reference TRBV5-1 and TRBJ2-1, is KAGVTQTPRYLIKTRGQQVTLSCSPISGHRSVSWYQQTPGQGLQFLFEYFSETQRNKGNFPGRFSGRQFSNSRSEMNVSTLELGDSALYLCASSPQADEQFFGPGTRLTVL.

This clonotype was observed many times. This chain joins TRBV12-3 or TRBV12-4 and TRBJ1-1; possible D gene TRBD1, 5 bases. Trimming removed 5 bases from V and 4 bases from J, with 14 bases in between. This CDR3 is 14 amino acids long. In nucleotides, the CDR3 is TGTGCCAGCAGTAAAGCTGGGGGATTCACTGAAGCTTTCTTT. Its protein is CASSKAGGFTEAFF.

This clonotype showed up many times. This rearrangement joins TRBV12-3 or TRBV12-4 to TRBJ1-1; D may be TRBD1 (5 bases). Trimming left V 3 bases short and J 9 bases short, with 14 bases between. CDR3 length equals 13 residues. The CDR3 loop is CASSFPGLWKAFF. The DNA of the CDR3 is TGTGCCAGCAGTTTTCCGGGACTGTGGAAAGCTTTCTTT.

This clonotype occurred many times. The gene calls are TRBV20-1 and TRBJ2-2; the D gene is possibly TRBD2 (6 bases). The germline gives CDR1 DFQATT, CDR2 SNEGSKA (reference sequence). The V end was cut by 6 bases, the J end by 1 base, with 9 bases between. This CDR3 region has 13 residues. This CDR3 is CSAEGRNTGELFF. Here the CDR3 DNA reads TGCAGTGCGGAGGGGAGGAACACCGGGGAGCTGTTTTTT.

In its sample, this clonotype was seen many times. This chain joins TRBV12-3 or TRBV12-4 and TRBJ2-5; the match to TRBD1 covers 7 bases. The CDR3 runs 12 residues. V lost 8 bases to trimming and J lost 8 bases; unmatched junction nucleotides: 8. The CDR3 loop is CASSWTGTTQYF. DNA of the CDR3: TGTGCCAGCTCGTGGACAGGCACAACCCAGTACTTC.